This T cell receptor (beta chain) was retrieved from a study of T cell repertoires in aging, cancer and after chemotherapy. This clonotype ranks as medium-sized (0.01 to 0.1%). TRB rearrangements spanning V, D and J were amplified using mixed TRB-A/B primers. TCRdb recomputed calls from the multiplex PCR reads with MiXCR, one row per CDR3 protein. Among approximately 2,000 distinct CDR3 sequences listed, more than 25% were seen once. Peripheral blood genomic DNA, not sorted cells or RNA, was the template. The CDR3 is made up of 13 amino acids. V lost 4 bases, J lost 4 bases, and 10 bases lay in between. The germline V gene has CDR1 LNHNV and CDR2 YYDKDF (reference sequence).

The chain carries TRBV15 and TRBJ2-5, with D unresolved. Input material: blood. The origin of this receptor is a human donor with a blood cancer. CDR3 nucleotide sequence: TGTGCCACCAGCACGGCCACCCGAGAGACCCAGTACTTC. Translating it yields CATSTATRETQYF. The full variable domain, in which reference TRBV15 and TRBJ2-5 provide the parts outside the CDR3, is DAMVIQNPRYQVTQFGKPVTLSCSQTLNHNVMYWYQQKSSQAPKLLFHYYDKDFNNEADTPDNFQSRRPNTSFCFLDIRSPGLGDTAMYLCATSTATRETQYFGPGTRLLVL.